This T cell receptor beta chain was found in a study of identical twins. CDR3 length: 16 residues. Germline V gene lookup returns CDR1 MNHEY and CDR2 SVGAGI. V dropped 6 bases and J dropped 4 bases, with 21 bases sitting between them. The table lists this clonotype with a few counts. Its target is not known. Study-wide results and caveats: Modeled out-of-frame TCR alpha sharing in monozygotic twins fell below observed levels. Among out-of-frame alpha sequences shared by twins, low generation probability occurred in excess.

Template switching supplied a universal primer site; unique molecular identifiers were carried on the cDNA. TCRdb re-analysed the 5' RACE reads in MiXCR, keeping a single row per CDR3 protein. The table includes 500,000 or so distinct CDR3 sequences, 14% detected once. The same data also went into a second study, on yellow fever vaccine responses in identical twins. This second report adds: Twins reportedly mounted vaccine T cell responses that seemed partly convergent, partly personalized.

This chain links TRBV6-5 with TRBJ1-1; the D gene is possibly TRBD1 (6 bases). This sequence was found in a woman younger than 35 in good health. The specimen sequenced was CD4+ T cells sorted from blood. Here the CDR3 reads CASSSSRAKGGTEAFF. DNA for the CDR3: TGTGCCAGCAGCTCCTCACGGGCAAAAGGGGGCACTGAAGCTTTCTTT.